Following are 21 T cell receptor beta chains from one sample sequenced in a study of early T cells in non-severe SARS-CoV-2 infection (dated by TCRdb to the early 2020s). The library was produced with 5' RACE. Sequencer: NextSeq 500. Starting from the raw public reads, TCRdb applied fastp trimming at Q25, assembled clones with MiXCR and retained in-frame beta chains. Rows matching on CDR3 protein sequence are summarized as one entry with the most common DNA and genes. In this sample the table shows around 20,000 distinct CDR3 sequences, about 4% of which occur a single time. The ten largest make up roughly 1.6% of the sample. The sequencing input was whole blood. The receptors derive from an adult who was a healthcare worker with PCR-confirmed SARS-CoV-2 infection or an uninfected control (not recorded which).

This clonotype was recorded many times. This chain connects TRBV6-5 to TRBJ2-2; 12 nucleotides align to TRBD2. The CDR3 consists of 15 residues. Looked up from germline, CDR1 is MNHEY and CDR2 is SVGAGI. The trim removed 5 bases at V and 6 bases at J, leaving 4 bases unmatched. The CDR3, as DNA: TGTGCCAGCAGTCTAGCGGGGGGGCCGTCCGGGGAGCTGTTTTTT. Protein: CASSLAGGPSGELFF.

In its sample, this clonotype was seen many times. V is TRBV2 and J is TRBJ1-6; no firm D call. The CDR3 spans 12 residues. Trimming removed 8 bases from V and 5 bases from J, with 7 bases in between. In germline, CDR1 is SNHLY, CDR2 FYNNEI. Written as DNA, the CDR3 is TGTGCCAGCGCAAGGGATAATTCACCCCTCCACTTT. Protein product: CASARDNSPLHF.

The sample holds a few counts of this clonotype. This chain joins TRBV12-3 or TRBV12-4 and TRBJ2-1; 7 bases are shared with TRBD2. There are 14 residues in the CDR3. V shed 10 bases and J 8 bases; nucleotides not matched to a gene: 14. The DNA for the CDR3 is TGTGCCACCTCGCGCGAGCGGGGCCCCTATGAGCAGTTCTTC. This translates into CATSRERGPYEQFF.

This clonotype was counted at least ten times. V is TRBV12-3 or TRBV12-4 and J is TRBJ2-3, with D possibly being TRBD1 or TRBD2 (6 bases each). V lost 5 bases and J lost 0, with 12 bases in between. The CDR3 has 15 residues. The CDR3 spells CASSGGGHSTDTQYF. The CDR3 DNA sequence: TGTGCCAGCAGTGGTGGGGGGCACAGCACAGATACGCAGTATTTT.

CDR3 in DNA: TGTGCCAGCAGTCCCCGACGAGGGGTTTTCCACGAGCAGTACTTC. Translated: CASSPRRGVFHEQYF. V and J are TRBV6-2 or TRBV6-3 and TRBJ2-7; D tentatively fits TRBD1 or TRBD2 (5 bases each). The CDR3 totals 15 residues. The germline V gene encodes CDR1 MNHEY and CDR2 SVGEGT. V lost 5 bases and J lost 5, with 19 bases in between.

The gene calls are TRBV7-4 and TRBJ1-1; the D gene is possibly TRBD1 (5 bases). V lost 1 base and J 8 bases, leaving 5 bases between the germline ends. There are 11 residues in the CDR3. CDR1 SGHVT and CDR2 SQSDAQ come from the germline V gene. The CDR3 DNA reads as TGTGCCAGCAGCTTAGAGGGGGAAGCTTTCTTT. It codes for CASSLEGEAFF.

The table lists this clonotype with many counts. The chain combines TRBV6-1 with TRBJ2-5; the match to TRBD2 covers 7 bases. V gave up 9 bases and J gave up 4 bases; unmatched junction bases: 8. The CDR3 has 13 residues. Germline V CDR1 and CDR2: MNHNS, SASEGT. The CDR3 region has the DNA TGTGCCAGAAGGCCGGGCGGGGGAGAGACCCAGTACTTC. Translation gives CARRPGGGETQYF.

V gene TRBV18 combines with J gene TRBJ2-7; weak D call: TRBD2 (5 bases). V lost 5 bases, J lost 4 bases, and 21 bases lay in between. The CDR3 has 16 amino acids. Germline V gene sequence: CDR1 KGHSH, CDR2 LQKENI. CDR3 protein: CASSSNAHGPGYEQYF. In DNA, the CDR3 is TGTGCCAGCTCATCCAACGCCCACGGACCGGGATACGAGCAGTACTTC.

By share, this clonotype counts as medium-sized. The chain combines TRBV6-6 with TRBJ1-4; TRBD1 might be the D (5 bases). Trimming pared 3 bases from V and 7 bases from J, leaving 15 bases between. The CDR3 consists of 15 residues. The germline gives CDR1 MNHNY, CDR2 SVGAGI (reference sequence). CDR3 region: CASSYSGPGGEKLFF. CDR3 DNA: TGTGCCAGCAGTTATTCAGGGCCCGGAGGTGAAAAACTGTTTTTT.

This clonotype was counted a few times. The J gene is TRBJ2-7, the V gene TRBV14, with D hard to call. Trimming took 8 bases from V and 3 from J, leaving 8 bases between them. Per germline, CDR1 SGHDN and CDR2 FVKESK. CDR3 length: 11 amino acids. DNA of the CDR3: TGTGCCAGCGGGCCCGGCTACGAGCAGTACTTC. This encodes CASGPGYEQYF. The full variable domain, completed using reference TRBV14 and TRBJ2-7, is EAGVTQFPSHSVIEKGQTVTLRCDPISGHDNLYWYRRVMGKEIKFLLHFVKESKQDESGMPNNRFLAERTGGTYSTLKVQPAELEDSGVYFCASGPGYEQYFGPGTRLTVT.

V is TRBV7-2 and J is TRBJ1-1; D unresolved. The V end was cut by 5 bases, the J end by 1 base, with 8 bases between. CDR1 is SGHTA, CDR2 FQGNSA, per germline. CDR3 length: 13 amino acids. The CDR3 sequence is CASSPDGNTEAFF. The CDR3, as DNA: TGTGCCAGCAGCCCGGACGGGAACACTGAAGCTTTCTTT.

This clonotype showed up just a few times. The chain combines TRBV25-1 with TRBJ1-2; the D gene is possibly TRBD1 (6 bases). The CDR3 is 12 amino acids. The V end was cut by 4 bases, the J end by 10 bases, with 13 bases between. In germline, CDR1 is MGHDK, CDR2 SYGVNS. CDR3 amino acids: CASSGPSGAYTF. For the CDR3, the DNA is TGTGCCAGCAGTGGCCCCTCAGGGGCCTACACCTTC.

This rearrangement joins TRBV20-1 to TRBJ1-4, with a tentative D call TRBD1 (6 bases). V lost 0 bases to trimming and J lost 0 bases, with 14 bases between them. The CDR3 covers 17 residues. CDR1 and CDR2 (germline): DFQATT, SNEGSKA (reference sequence). CDR3 in amino acids: CSARDYRGIATNEKLFF. In DNA, the CDR3 is TGCAGTGCTAGAGATTATAGGGGGATTGCAACTAATGAAAAACTGTTTTTT.

This clonotype was detected many times. The chain is built from TRBV10-2 and TRBJ1-5, with D possibly matching TRBD1 (5 bases). There are 15 residues in the CDR3. CDR1 WSHSY and CDR2 SAAADI come from the germline V gene. Trimming left V 0 bases short and J 1 base short, with 7 bases between. The chain's CDR3 is CASSESGGSNQPQHF. DNA of the CDR3: TGCGCCAGCAGTGAGTCGGGGGGAAGCAATCAGCCCCAGCATTTT.

This chain connects TRBV28 to TRBJ1-1; TRBD1 might be the D (6 bases). Germline loops: CDR1 MDHEN, CDR2 SYDVKM. V was clipped by 3 bases and J by 2 bases, with 10 bases between them. This CDR3 contains 14 residues. CDR3 protein: CASSLDSLNTEAFF. The CDR3 DNA reads as TGTGCCAGCAGTTTGGACAGCCTCAACACTGAAGCTTTCTTT.

In its sample, this clonotype was seen many times. This chain uses TRBV5-1 with TRBJ2-1; 8 bases fit TRBD2. J gave up 13 bases and V 0 bases, and 3 bases lay outside the gene matches. Looked up from germline, CDR1 is SGHRS and CDR2 is YFSETQ. The CDR3 contains 12 residues. DNA of the CDR3: TGCGCCAGCAGCTTGGGTAGCGGGAAACAGTTCTTC. Translated, it gives CASSLGSGKQFF.

In this sample, this clonotype turned up a few times. The chain combines TRBV9 with TRBJ1-4; 7 bases agree with TRBD1. Trimming took 4 bases from V and 0 from J; bases not matched to a gene: 15. There are 19 residues in the CDR3. From germline, CDR1 is SGDLS and CDR2 YYNGEE. The CDR3 DNA reads TGTGCCAGCAGCCCCTCCAGGGGGGGGCCGACGGCAACTAATGAAAAACTGTTTTTT. Encoded protein: CASSPSRGGPTATNEKLFF.

Ten or more counts support this clonotype. The chain carries TRBV20-1 and TRBJ2-2, with D possibly being TRBD1 or TRBD2 (5 bases each). V was pared by 0 bases and J by 2 bases, with 16 bases between. The germline gives CDR1 DFQATT, CDR2 SNEGSKA (reference sequence). There are 17 residues in the CDR3. CDR3 coding DNA: TGCAGTGCTAGAGACCCCAGAGGGGCCGAAAACACCGGGGAGCTGTTTTTT. This encodes CSARDPRGAENTGELFF.

This clonotype was picked up many times. The chain joins TRBV18 to TRBJ1-2; a possible D gene is TRBD1 (6 bases). The V end lost 2 bases, the J end lost 2 bases, and 6 bases lay between the germline ends. Germline loops: CDR1 KGHSH, CDR2 LQKENI. The CDR3 has 13 residues. The DNA of the CDR3 is TGTGCCAGCTCACCAGACAGGAACTATGGCTACACCTTC. Translating gives CASSPDRNYGYTF.

This clonotype was observed a handful of times. The chain links TRBV3-1 to TRBJ2-7, with D unresolved. Trimming took off 3 bases at V and 6 bases at J, with 6 bases between the two ends. This CDR3 spans 11 amino acids. Per germline, CDR1 LGHDT and CDR2 YNNKEL (reference sequence). The CDR3 nucleotides read TGTGCCAGCAGCCAGTCGTCCGAGCAGTACTTC. Amino acids: CASSQSSEQYF.

This clonotype was counted ten times or more. J is TRBJ2-3 and V is TRBV12-3 or TRBV12-4; 12 nucleotides line up with TRBD1. The CDR3 sequence is 18 residues long. V shed 5 bases and J 4 bases; nucleotides not matched to a gene: 13. CDR3 region: CASSLRDRGQGRADTQYF. CDR3 in DNA: TGTGCCAGCAGTCTCCGGGACAGGGGGCAGGGGCGGGCAGATACGCAGTATTTT.